One T cell receptor beta chain is described in this entry. The data derive from a study of blood T cell repertoires in COVID-19. Study in general: There were acute and convalescent COVID-19 samples, and they came from the United States, Italy and Spain. Sources were T cells, B-cell-depleted T cells, or PBMCs; the material itself was cDNA or gDNA.

The authors' processing: Counts of nucleated cells, estimated from reference gene primer amplification, were obtained. Here immunoSEQ multiplex PCR was the method, and the copy in TCRdb shows in-frame clones only, minus some. V and J calls and clone size are copied from that table; D and trimming were computed from the DNA. The sample has roughly 140,000 clones, 80% seen once. Germline V lookup: CDR1 LGHNA, CDR2 YNFKEQ. This CDR3 region has 16 residues. V shed 2 bases and J shed 3 bases, with 14 bases lying between them. This clonotype was obtained from a man in his fifties or sixties with acute or convalescent COVID-19. Sequenced material: peripheral blood. This chain uses TRBV4-2 with TRBJ1-5, with D possibly TRBD1 on 5 matching bases. Here the CDR3 DNA reads TGTGCCAGCAGCCAACGCGGGGGTCCCCCCAATCAGCCCCAGCATTTT. The encoded protein is CASSQRGGPPNQPQHF.